A single sample gave rise to the 2 T cell receptor beta chains below, sequenced in a study of metastatic and nonmetastatic thyroid tumors. TCRdb reprocessed the PCR reads via MiXCR. The data contain approximately 15,000 clones, around 13% of them singletons. Patients had received no treatment of any kind before thyroid surgery. Sequences were obtained from blood. The receptor source for this set is a female donor with papillary thyroid cancer or a benign thyroid nodule (not recorded which). Some clones in this sample may be carry-over from other donors' samples.

This clone was observed many times. CDR3: CASSLVPYPNTDTQYF. The DNA for the CDR3 is TGTGCCAGCAGCTTAGTTCCTTACCCGAACACAGATACGCAGTATTTT. This rearrangement joins TRBV11-2 to TRBJ2-3; D gene uncertain. CDR3 length: 16 amino acids. CDR1 SGHAT and CDR2 FQNNGV come from the germline V gene. With 1 base removed from V and 2 bases from J, the gap between germline ends came to 13 bases.

This rearrangement joins TRBV30 to TRBJ1-1; possible D gene TRBD1, 6 bases. Germline lookup yields CDR1 GTSNPN and CDR2 SVGIG (reference sequence). V was pared by 2 bases and J by 2 bases, with 18 bases between. The CDR3 extends over 16 amino acids. CDR3 loop: CAWSWAGAVGNTEAFF. The CDR3 DNA reads as TGTGCCTGGAGTTGGGCAGGGGCAGTGGGAAACACTGAAGCTTTCTTT.